This T cell receptor beta chain is from a study of cytomegalovirus exposure and HLA in healthy donors. Study-level findings and limits: High specificity and sensitivity for cytomegalovirus status were reported for the classifier.

Remarks on this clone: Its antigen is currently unknown.

This CDR3 region has 12 residues. CDR1 and CDR2 from the germline V gene are MNHNS and SASEGT. Trimming took off 6 bases at V and 3 bases at J, with 9 bases between the two ends. The data were produced by immunoSEQ multiplex PCR, yet TCRdb's version contains in-frame clones alone and is incomplete. The sample consists of 50,000 to 65,000 clones, 95% of them appearing once. These donors were members of the roughly 120-subject validation cohort, a group separate from the roughly 670-subject first cohort. This clonotype originated in a woman between 18 and 30 years old in good health and CMV-seropositive. Sequencing input: PBMCs. J is TRBJ2-7 and V is TRBV6-1; no reliable D call. The CDR3, as DNA: TGTGCCAGCAGCCACTCAAGCTACGAGCAGTACTTC. It specifies CASSHSSYEQYF.